This T cell receptor beta chain appears in the sequencing data of a study of T cells in Graves' hyperthyroidism and ophthalmopathy. The CDR3 consists of 11 residues. The germline V gene has CDR1 SQVTM and CDR2 ANQGSEA. V lost 8 bases and J 6 bases, leaving 10 bases between the germline ends. Study observations and caveats: From stable hyperthyroidism, ophthalmopathy was set apart by a 13 V-J model.

Of note for this clonotype: The antigen is not known.

Clinical symptoms, serum thyroxine and TRAb, thyroid ultrasound and orbital computed tomography together formed the diagnostic basis. The source material, RNA transcripts, was used to amplify TCR beta CDR3 regions. The HTBI primer set drove a first-round RT-PCR of the TCR CDR3. TCRdb analysed the multiplex PCR reads with MiXCR anew, one entry per CDR3 protein. Here the sample spans a few hundred thousand distinct CDR3 sequences, around 15% being singletons. This clonotype was obtained from a woman in her thirties or forties with Graves' ophthalmopathy. This rearrangement joins TRBV29-1 to TRBJ2-2; D might be TRBD2 (5 bases). What was sequenced was blood. The CDR3 protein is CSTRRSGELFF. The CDR3 DNA is TGCAGCACACGGAGGTCCGGGGAGCTGTTTTTT.